The present T cell receptor (beta chain) was sequenced within a study of naive and memory T cell subsets. Study-wide results and caveats: Expression changes during T cell differentiation may affect RNA-based TCR counts. A few larger clonotypes appeared in naive repertoires, especially CD8, possibly memory cells re-expressing CD45RA. Findings for naive and memory subsets could not be checked against ground truth.

This clonotype appeared many times. Its antigen is unidentified. Two oligonucleotides, mixed equimolar, formed the beta constant-region primer covering TRBC1 and TRBC2. Four rounds of PCR amplified the ligated cDNA using nested alpha and beta constant-region primers plus SP2. MiXCR, run by TCRdb on the UMI-ligation and nested PCR reads, gives a single entry per CDR3 protein. This table has approximately 90,000 distinct CDR3 sequences, 11% appearing once. Alpha and beta libraries were amplified separately from the second PCR onward. Sequencing used naive CD4+ T cells from blood. The sequence came from a human donor in good health.

This CDR3 is CASSPRRVNEQFF. CDR3 sequence (DNA): TGTGCCAGCAGCCCCCGTCGGGTCAATGAGCAGTTCTTC. The V gene is TRBV7-2, the J gene TRBJ2-1; D gene uncertain. Germline V CDR1 and CDR2: SGHTA, FQGNSA. The ends were cut back, 5 bases at V and 6 bases at J, with 11 bases in the middle. The CDR3 has 13 residues.